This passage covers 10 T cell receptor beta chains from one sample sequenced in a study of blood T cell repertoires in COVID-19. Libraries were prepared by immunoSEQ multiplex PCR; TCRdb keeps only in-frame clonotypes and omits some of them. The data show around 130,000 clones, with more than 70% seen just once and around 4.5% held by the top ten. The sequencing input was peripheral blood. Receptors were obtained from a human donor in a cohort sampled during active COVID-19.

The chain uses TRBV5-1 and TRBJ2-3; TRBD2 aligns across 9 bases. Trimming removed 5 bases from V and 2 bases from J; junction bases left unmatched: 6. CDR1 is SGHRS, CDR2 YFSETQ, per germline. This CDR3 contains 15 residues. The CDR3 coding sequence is TGCGCCAGCAGTCCGGGACTAGCCCTCACAGATACGCAGTATTTT. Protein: CASSPGLALTDTQYF.

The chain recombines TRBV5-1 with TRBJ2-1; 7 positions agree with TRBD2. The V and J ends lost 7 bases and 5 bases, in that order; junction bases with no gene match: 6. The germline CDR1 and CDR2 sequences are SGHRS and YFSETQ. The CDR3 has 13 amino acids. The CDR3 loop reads CASGLLANNEQFF. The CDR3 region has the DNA TGCGCCAGCGGATTACTAGCGAACAATGAGCAGTTCTTC.

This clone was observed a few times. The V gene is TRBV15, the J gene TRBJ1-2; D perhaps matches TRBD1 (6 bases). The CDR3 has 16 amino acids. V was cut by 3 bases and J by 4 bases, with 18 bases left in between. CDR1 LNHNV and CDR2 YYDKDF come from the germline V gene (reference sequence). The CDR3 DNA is TGTGCCACCAGCAGCCAGATCGAGGACAGCATCTATGGCTACACCTTC. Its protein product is CATSSQIEDSIYGYTF.

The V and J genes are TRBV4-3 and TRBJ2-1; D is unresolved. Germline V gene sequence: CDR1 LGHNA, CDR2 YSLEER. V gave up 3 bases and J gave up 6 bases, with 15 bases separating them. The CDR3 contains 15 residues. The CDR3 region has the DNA TGCGCCAGCAGCCACCGCCTCGGCAGAGGCAATGAGCAGTTCTTC. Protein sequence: CASSHRLGRGNEQFF.

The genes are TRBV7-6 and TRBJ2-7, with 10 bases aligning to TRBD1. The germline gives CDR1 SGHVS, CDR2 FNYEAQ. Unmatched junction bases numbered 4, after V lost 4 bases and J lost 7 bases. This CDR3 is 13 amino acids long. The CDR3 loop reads CASSSGQGGEQYV. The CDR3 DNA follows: TGTGCCAGCAGCTCCGGACAGGGGGGAGAGCAGTACGTC.

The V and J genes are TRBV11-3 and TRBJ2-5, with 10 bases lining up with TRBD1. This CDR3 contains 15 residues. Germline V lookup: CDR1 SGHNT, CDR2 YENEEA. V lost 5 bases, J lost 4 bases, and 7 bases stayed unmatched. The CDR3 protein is CASSPGTGEGETQYF. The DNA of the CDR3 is TGTGCCAGCAGCCCCGGGACAGGGGAGGGAGAGACCCAGTACTTC.

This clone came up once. Here the CDR3 DNA reads TGCAGTGCTAGTAGCGGGGCCACAGATACGCAGTATTTT. This codes for CSASSGATDTQYF. J is TRBJ2-3 and V is TRBV20-1; TRBD2 matches 8 bases. From germline, CDR1 is DFQATT and CDR2 SNEGSKA (reference sequence). This CDR3 region has 13 residues. V shed 3 bases, J shed 2 bases, and the junction held 1 base outside the gene matches.

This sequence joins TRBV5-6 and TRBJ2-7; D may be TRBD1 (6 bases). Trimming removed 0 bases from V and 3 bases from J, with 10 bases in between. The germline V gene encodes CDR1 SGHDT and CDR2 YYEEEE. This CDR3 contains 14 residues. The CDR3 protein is CASSLAVDSYEQYV. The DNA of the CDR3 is TGTGCCAGCAGCTTGGCCGTGGACAGCTACGAGCAGTACGTC.

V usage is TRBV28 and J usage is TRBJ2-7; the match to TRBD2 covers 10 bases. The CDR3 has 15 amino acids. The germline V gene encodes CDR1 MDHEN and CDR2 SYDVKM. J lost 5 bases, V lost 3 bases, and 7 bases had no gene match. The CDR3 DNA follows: TGTGCCAGCAGTTTGTGGCTAGCGGGAGTCCACGAGCAGTACGTC. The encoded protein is CASSLWLAGVHEQYV.

For the CDR3, the DNA is TGCAGTGCTAGTATTCCGGGGGTCGAGCAGTTCTTC. This translates into CSASIPGVEQFF. The chain employs TRBV20-1 and TRBJ2-1, with D possibly being TRBD2 (6 bases). CDR1 DFQATT and CDR2 SNEGSKA come from the germline V gene (reference sequence). The CDR3 is 12 amino acids. V shed 3 bases and J shed 10 bases, with 13 bases lying between them.